The clone carrying this T cell receptor (beta chain) showed up just a few times. The ends lost 6 bases at V and 4 bases at J; junction bases unmatched: 4. Germline V CDR1 and CDR2: WNHNN, SYGVQD (reference sequence). The CDR3 loop spans 15 amino acids. This sample was included in a study of blood T cell repertoires in COVID-19. Across the whole study: Samples of COVID-19 (acute and convalescent) were obtained from the United States, Italy and Spain. PBMCs, B-cell-depleted T cells, or T cells provided the cDNA or gDNA that made up the material.

The authors' processing: Amplified reference gene primers provided the basis for estimating nucleated cell counts. The assay was immunoSEQ multiplex PCR, and TCRdb's table has in-frame clones only and misses some. The V and J calls and clone size are taken from that table; D and trimming were inferred from the DNA. The table has approximately 90,000 clones, approximately 91% seen once. Material: peripheral blood. The J gene is TRBJ2-2, the V gene TRBV10-1, with TRBD1 matching over 11 bases. The sequence was obtained from a woman in her 70s with acute or convalescent COVID-19. The CDR3 region has the DNA TGCGCCAGCAGGCCCGGGACAGGGGGCACCGGGGAGCTGTTTTTT. Its translation: CASRPGTGGTGELFF.